Presented here are 20 T cell receptor beta chains from one specimen sequenced in a study of T cell repertoires in cytomegalovirus infection. TCRdb re-called the reads with MiXCR, one entry per CDR3 protein. Seen here are about 130,000 distinct CDR3 sequences, 7% to 10% observed once, and the top ten hold 9.5% to 13%. Material for sequencing was PBMCs. The source of these receptors is a human donor in good health (CMV status not recorded). Some clones in this sample may be carry-over from other donors' samples.

This clonotype was picked up a small number of times. Since a much larger clone is just one base distant, this may be a read error. The chain combines TRBV28 with TRBJ1-2; D remains unclear. This CDR3 is 14 amino acids long. The ends were cut back, 2 bases at V and 9 bases at J, with 16 bases in the middle. Germline CDR1 MDHEN, CDR2 SYDVKM. DNA for the CDR3: TGTGCCAGCAGTTTAGAGGCAGGAAGACTTTGCTACACCTTC. As protein: CASSLEAGRLCYTF.

The genes are TRBV19 and TRBJ2-3; perhaps D is TRBD1 or TRBD2 (6 bases each). Trimming shortened V by 5 bases and J by 6 bases, and 12 bases separated the two germline ends. CDR3 length: 13 amino acids. Germline CDR1 reads LNHDA; CDR2 reads SQIVND (reference sequence). This CDR3 reads CASSPGAGDTQYF. The CDR3 DNA reads TGTGCCAGTAGTCCGGGGGCGGGGGATACGCAGTATTTT.

This clonotype was seen at least ten times. The chain links TRBV7-2 to TRBJ1-5, with a possible D match to TRBD1 (5 bases). V lost 1 base and J lost 4, with 11 bases in between. In germline, CDR1 is SGHTA, CDR2 FQGNSA. This CDR3 spans 15 amino acids. This chain's CDR3 is CASSLDGGANQPQHF. As DNA, the CDR3 is TGTGCCAGCAGCTTAGACGGGGGTGCGAATCAGCCCCAGCATTTT.

A few counts support this clonotype. V usage is TRBV3-1 and J usage is TRBJ1-5; 8 bases map to TRBD1. Unmatched junction bases numbered 8, after V lost 5 bases and J lost 8 bases. The germline gives CDR1 LGHDT, CDR2 YNNKEL (reference sequence). This CDR3 is built from 14 residues. The CDR3 spells CASSIGQGEKPQHF. In nucleotides, the CDR3 is TGTGCCAGCAGCATTGGACAGGGTGAGAAGCCCCAGCATTTT.

V and J are TRBV9 and TRBJ2-7, with 8 positions matching TRBD1. J gave up 5 bases and V 3 bases, and 7 bases lay outside the gene matches. The CDR3 spans 14 residues. In germline, CDR1 is SGDLS, CDR2 YYNGEE. The CDR3 sequence: CASSAAPDRDEQYF. The CDR3, as DNA: TGTGCCAGCAGCGCCGCACCGGACAGGGACGAGCAGTACTTC.

This clonotype was counted only a few times. The rearrangement joins TRBV9 to TRBJ2-1; D may be TRBD2 (5 bases). The CDR3 spans 13 residues. Trimming stripped 3 bases from V and 6 bases from J, with 10 bases between. The germline gives CDR1 SGDLS, CDR2 YYNGEE. The CDR3 protein is CASSGSASNEQFF. The CDR3 nucleotides read TGTGCCAGCAGCGGTAGCGCCTCCAATGAGCAGTTCTTC.

This clonotype was observed many times. V is TRBV29-1 and J is TRBJ2-3; no definite D call. Trimming cost V 7 bases and J 2 bases, with 10 bases left between them. CDR1 SQVTM and CDR2 ANQGSEA come from the germline V gene. The CDR3 is made up of 12 amino acids. The CDR3 spells CSASPYTDTQYF. As DNA, the CDR3 is TGCAGCGCCAGCCCGTACACAGATACGCAGTATTTT.

The CDR3 here is CASSHNRPSTDTQYF. The CDR3 DNA reads TGTGCCAGCAGCCATAACCGTCCTAGCACAGATACGCAGTATTTT. The chain recombines TRBV14 with TRBJ2-3; D not resolved. The CDR3 contains 15 residues. Trimming cost V 3 bases and J 0 bases, with 10 bases left between them. Germline V gene data show CDR1 as SGHDN and CDR2 as FVKESK.

This clonotype was found many times. This chain links TRBV7-2 with TRBJ1-1; 9 bases fit TRBD1. Germline CDR1 and CDR2: SGHTA and FQGNSA. Losses at the gene ends were 5 bases for V and 6 bases for J; bases not matched to a gene: 13. The CDR3 is 16 residues long. CDR3 residues: CASSAPGTGFIPEAFF. The DNA for the CDR3 is TGTGCCAGCAGCGCCCCCGGGACAGGGTTTATCCCTGAAGCTTTCTTT.

Many counts were recorded for this clonotype. The rearrangement links TRBV11-3 to TRBJ1-2, with D uncertain. V shed 5 bases and J shed 2 bases, with 15 bases lying between them. From germline, CDR1 is SGHNT and CDR2 YENEEA. This CDR3 spans 15 amino acids. CDR3 bases: TGTGCCAGCAGCCCTCGTCCGCCCGGCAACTATGGCTACACCTTC. Encoded protein: CASSPRPPGNYGYTF.

This chain joins TRBV11-2 and TRBJ2-7; D ambiguous. CDR3 length equals 13 residues. Deletions cut 3 bases from V and 5 bases from J, with 11 bases between. In germline, CDR1 is SGHAT, CDR2 FQNNGV. CDR3 protein: CASSFAWTDEQYF. The CDR3 DNA reads TGTGCCAGCAGCTTCGCATGGACCGACGAGCAGTACTTC.

A few counts support this clonotype. The chain is built from TRBV30 and TRBJ1-2; D is ambiguous. Trimming stripped 2 bases from V and 7 bases from J, with 5 bases between. CDR1 and CDR2 from the germline V gene are GTSNPN and SVGIG (reference sequence). CDR3 length equals 10 residues. The CDR3 is CAWSPGGYTF. CDR3 bases: TGTGCCTGGAGTCCAGGTGGCTACACCTTC.

Ten or more counts support this clonotype. The chain joins TRBV7-8 to TRBJ1-2, with unresolved D. V lost 5 bases and J 4 bases, leaving 14 bases between the germline ends. The CDR3 consists of 14 residues. Per germline, CDR1 SGHVS and CDR2 FQNEAQ. For the CDR3, the DNA is TGTGCCAGCAGCACACTCCGGGAGACCTATGGCTACACCTTC. Its protein is CASSTLRETYGYTF.

The V call is TRBV2, the J call TRBJ1-1; D gene ambiguous. Germline V gene data show CDR1 as SNHLY and CDR2 as FYNNEI. Between the trimmed V and J ends, which lost 4 bases and 4 bases, there was a span of 7 bases. The CDR3 runs 12 residues. The CDR3 here is CASSATLTEAFF. The CDR3 bases are TGTGCCAGCAGTGCTACGCTCACTGAAGCTTTCTTT. The complete variable domain, with remaining parts taken from reference TRBV2 and TRBJ1-1, reads EPEVTQTPSHQVTQMGQEVILRCVPISNHLYFYWYRQILGQKVEFLVSFYNNEISEKSEIFDDQFSVERPDGSNFTLKIRSTKLEDSAMYFCASSATLTEAFFGQGTRLTVV.

This clonotype was seen repeatedly, ten times or more. V and J are TRBV19 and TRBJ2-1; 12 bases are a match to TRBD2. The CDR3 extends over 18 amino acids. V shed 5 bases, J shed 3 bases, and the junction held 11 bases outside the gene matches. Germline-derived CDR1 and CDR2 are LNHDA and SQIVND (reference sequence). The CDR3 DNA reads TGTGCCAGTAGTGAACGACTAGCGGGAGCTTCAGTCTACAATGAGCAGTTCTTC. Protein product: CASSERLAGASVYNEQFF. The variable domain in full, completed from reference TRBV19 and TRBJ2-1, reads DGGITQSPKYLFRKEGQNVTLSCEQNLNHDAMYWYRQDPGQGLRLIYYSQIVNDFQKGDIAEGYSVSREKKESFPLTVTSAQKNPTAFYLCASSERLAGASVYNEQFFGPGTRLTVL.

The rearrangement uses TRBV9 and TRBJ1-1, with D perhaps matching TRBD1 (5 bases). CDR3 length equals 14 residues. Trimming took 5 bases from V and 3 from J, leaving 14 bases between them. Germline V gene lookup returns CDR1 SGDLS and CDR2 YYNGEE. CDR3: CASSDVWGDTEAFF. The CDR3 region has the DNA TGTGCCAGCAGTGATGTCTGGGGGGACACTGAAGCTTTCTTT.

The chain links TRBV7-9 to TRBJ2-1; TRBD2 matches at 8 bases. Trimming at V came to 0 bases and at J to 8 bases, leaving 9 bases not matched to a gene. CDR3 size: 16 residues. Germline loops: CDR1 SEHNR, CDR2 FQNEAQ (reference sequence). CDR3 protein: CASSLALVGGADEQFF. Written as DNA, the CDR3 is TGTGCCAGCAGCTTAGCCCTGGTCGGGGGGGCCGATGAGCAGTTCTTC.

The chain couples TRBV20-1 to TRBJ1-4; the D gene is possibly TRBD1 (5 bases). V was pared by 6 bases and J by 5 bases, with 10 bases between. The V gene's germline CDR1 is DFQATT and CDR2 SNEGSKA (reference sequence). The CDR3 runs to 12 residues. The CDR3 here is CSARRGNEKLFF. The CDR3 DNA sequence: TGCAGTGCCAGACGGGGCAATGAAAAACTGTTTTTT.

CDR3 loop: CSVGQGHEQYF. CDR3 nucleotide sequence: TGCAGCGTTGGACAGGGCCACGAGCAGTACTTC. The V call is TRBV29-1, the J call TRBJ2-7, with 7 bases fitting TRBD1. Germline CDR1 reads SQVTM; CDR2 reads ANQGSEA. Germline trimming cut 4 bases from V and 5 bases from J; bases unmatched to any gene: 2. This CDR3 is 11 amino acids long.

This clonotype was seen repeatedly, ten times or more. This chain connects TRBV9 to TRBJ2-3; 8 bases are shared with TRBD2. The CDR3 sequence is 16 residues long. V dropped 4 bases and J dropped 8; count of bases not matched to a gene: 15. Germline CDR1 is SGDLS and CDR2 is YYNGEE. The CDR3 DNA follows: TGTGCCAGCAGCCCCCTCACGGGGGGGACGACGGGTACGCAGTATTTT. Translated, it gives CASSPLTGGTTGTQYF.